This TCR beta chain originates from a study of control samples from healthy donors and cancer patients. Using immunoSEQ multiplex PCR, the repertoire was profiled, and TCRdb retains in-frame clones only, with some absent. The data show some 130,000 clones, over 80% seen once. V was pared by 6 bases and J by 0 bases, with 8 bases between. The CDR3 runs 13 residues. Germline-derived CDR1 and CDR2 are ENHRY and SYGVKD. The chain recombines TRBV10-3 with TRBJ1-1; D remains ambiguous. The sequencing input was blood. The clonotype was recovered from a woman aged 45 to 65 in good health. The CDR3 DNA reads TGTGCCATCAGCCCGGTTGTGAACACTGAAGCTTTCTTT. It specifies CAISPVVNTEAFF.